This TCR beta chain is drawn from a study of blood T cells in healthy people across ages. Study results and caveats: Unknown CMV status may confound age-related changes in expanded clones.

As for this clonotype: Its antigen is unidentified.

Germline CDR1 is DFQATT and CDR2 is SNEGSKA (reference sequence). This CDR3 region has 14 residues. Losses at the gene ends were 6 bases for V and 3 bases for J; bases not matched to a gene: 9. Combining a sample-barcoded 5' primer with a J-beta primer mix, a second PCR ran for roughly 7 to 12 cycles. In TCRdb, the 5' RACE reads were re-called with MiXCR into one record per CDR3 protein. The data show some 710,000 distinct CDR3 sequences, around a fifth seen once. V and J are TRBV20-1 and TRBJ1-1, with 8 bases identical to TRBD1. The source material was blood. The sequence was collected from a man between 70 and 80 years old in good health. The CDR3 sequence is CSALTGDKDTEAFF. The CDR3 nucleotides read TGCAGTGCCCTGACAGGGGACAAGGACACTGAAGCTTTCTTT.